This paragraph reports one T cell receptor beta chain. This CDR3 contains 17 residues. V trimming: 3 bases; J trimming: 4 bases; junction bases outside the gene matches: 8. CDR1 and CDR2 from the germline V gene are SGHDT and YYEEEE. This specimen belongs to a study of blood T cell repertoires in COVID-19. In the authors' workflow: Researchers report that nucleated cell counts were estimated from reference gene primer amplification. Measured with immunoSEQ multiplex PCR; TCRdb has only the in-frame clones, and not every one. Clone size and V and J calls were adopted from that table, with D and trimming inferred from the DNA. The data show 350,000 to 450,000 clones, roughly 88% seen once.

This rearrangement joins TRBV5-6 to TRBJ2-1; 12 positions agree with TRBD2. The sequence came from a woman in her late teens or twenties who had been exposed to COVID-19. Input material: PBMCs or T cells enriched from blood (not recorded which). The CDR3 spells CASSSTSGGRQYNEQFF. CDR3 bases: TGTGCCAGCAGCTCTACTAGCGGGGGGCGCCAATACAATGAGCAGTTCTTC.